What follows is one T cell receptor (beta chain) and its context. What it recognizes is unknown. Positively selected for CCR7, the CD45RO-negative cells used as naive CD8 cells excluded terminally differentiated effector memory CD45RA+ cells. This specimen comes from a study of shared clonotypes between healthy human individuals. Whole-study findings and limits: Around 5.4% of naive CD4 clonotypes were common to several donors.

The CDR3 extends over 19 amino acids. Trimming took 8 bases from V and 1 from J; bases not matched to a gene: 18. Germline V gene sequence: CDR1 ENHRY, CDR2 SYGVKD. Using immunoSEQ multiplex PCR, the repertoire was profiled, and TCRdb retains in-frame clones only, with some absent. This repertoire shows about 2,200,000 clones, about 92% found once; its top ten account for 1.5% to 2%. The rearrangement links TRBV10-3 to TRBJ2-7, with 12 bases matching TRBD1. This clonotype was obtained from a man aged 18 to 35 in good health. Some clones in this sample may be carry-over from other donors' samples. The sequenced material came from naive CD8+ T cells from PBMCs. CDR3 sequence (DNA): TGTGCCATCCCTGGGGTCAACCGGGACAGGGGGCATCTATCCTACGAGCAGTACTTC. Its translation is CAIPGVNRDRGHLSYEQYF.